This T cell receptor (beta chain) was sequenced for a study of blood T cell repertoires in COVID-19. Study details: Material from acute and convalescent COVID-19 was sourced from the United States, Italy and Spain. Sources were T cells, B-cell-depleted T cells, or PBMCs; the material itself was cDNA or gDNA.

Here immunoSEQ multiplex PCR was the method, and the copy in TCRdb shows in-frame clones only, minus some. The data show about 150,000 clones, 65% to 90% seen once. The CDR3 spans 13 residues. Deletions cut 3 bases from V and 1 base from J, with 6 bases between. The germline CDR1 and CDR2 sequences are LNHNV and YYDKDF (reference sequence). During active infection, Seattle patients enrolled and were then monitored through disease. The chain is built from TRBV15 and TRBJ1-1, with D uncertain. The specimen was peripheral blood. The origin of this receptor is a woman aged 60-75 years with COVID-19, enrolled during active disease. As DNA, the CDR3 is TGTGCCACCAGCAGGCGGGGGAACACTGAAGCTTTCTTT. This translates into CATSRRGNTEAFF. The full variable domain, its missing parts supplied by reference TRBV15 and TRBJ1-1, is DAMVIQNPRYQVTQFGKPVTLSCSQTLNHNVMYWYQQKSSQAPKLLFHYYDKDFNNEADTPDNFQSRRPNTSFCFLDIRSPGLGDTAMYLCATSRRGNTEAFFGQGTRLTVV.